This TCR beta chain stems from a study of shared clonotypes between healthy human individuals. Study-level background: A few men and a couple of women, aged 18 to 49, were donors.

Method: immunoSEQ multiplex PCR; TCRdb's copy keeps in-frame clones and lacks some. In the table there are 450,000 to 500,000 clones, around 80% of which are singletons. All donors qualified as healthy HIV-negative adults and had experienced no recent acute infections or vaccinations. There are 14 residues in the CDR3. Germline values: CDR1 SGHAT, CDR2 FQNNGV. V was pared by 4 bases and J by 5 bases, with 14 bases between. The V gene is TRBV11-2, the J gene TRBJ2-5; D call uncertain. This clonotype was obtained from a woman aged 40 to 50 in good health. Some clones in this sample may be carry-over from other donors' samples. The specimen was PBMCs. In nucleotides, the CDR3 is TGTGCCAGCAGCTCTTCCGGGCCCGGGGAGACCCAGTACTTC. Translation gives CASSSSGPGETQYF.